This TCR beta chain was sequenced for a study of persistence of HIV-infected CD4 T cells. To note about this clone: Its specificity is not known.

Overlapping HIV-1 Gag 15-mer peptides at approximately 1 ug per peptide per mL were used. Sorted nonresponding memory CD4+ T cells were CD40L-negative, CD69-negative, CD45RO-high. These HIV-1-infected adults initiated suppressive ART in chronic infection. Study-wide results and caveats: Compared with CD3/CD28-stimulated cells, CMV- and Gag-responding cells showed lower TCRbeta richness.

V was cut by 6 bases and J by 0 bases, with 9 bases left in between. The germline V gene has CDR1 SQVTM and CDR2 ANQGSEA. There are 13 residues in the CDR3. Sequencing used immunoSEQ version 4 in survey mode. The repertoire was sequenced with immunoSEQ multiplex PCR; TCRdb's copy has only in-frame clones and lacks some. The table lists about 41,000 clones, 70% to 80% of them singletons, with around 14% in the top ten. The sequencing here drew on CD4+ T cells sorted from PBMCs after roughly 20-hour stimulation, taken from a patient who received antiretroviral therapy. This rearrangement joins TRBV29-1 to TRBJ1-3; D is ambiguous. The TCR comes from an adult man with HIV who was CMV-seropositive. The DNA of the CDR3 is TGCAGCGTCTCGTACAGCTCTGGAAACACCATATATTTT. Protein sequence: CSVSYSSGNTIYF. Supplemented by reference TRBV29-1 and TRBJ1-3, the full variable domain reads SAVISQKPSRDICQRGTSLTIQCQVDSQVTMMFWYRQQPGQSLTLIATANQGSEATYESGFVIDKFPISRPNLTFSTLTVSNMSPEDSSIYLCSVSYSSGNTIYFGEGSWLTVV.